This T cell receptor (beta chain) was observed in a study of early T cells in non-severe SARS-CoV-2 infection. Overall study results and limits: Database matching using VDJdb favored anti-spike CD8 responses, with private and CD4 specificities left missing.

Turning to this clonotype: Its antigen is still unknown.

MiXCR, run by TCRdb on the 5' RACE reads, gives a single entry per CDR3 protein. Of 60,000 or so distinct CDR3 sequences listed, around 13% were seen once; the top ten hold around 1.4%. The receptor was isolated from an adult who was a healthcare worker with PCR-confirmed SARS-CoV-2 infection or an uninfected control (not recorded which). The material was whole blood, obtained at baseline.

In DNA form, the CDR3 reads TGTGCCAGCAATGCAGGGGGCCCCGACACCGGGGAGCTGTTTTTT. Its translation is CASNAGGPDTGELFF. This chain joins TRBV12-3 or TRBV12-4 and TRBJ2-2; 8 bases line up with TRBD1. The J segment lost 3 bases and the V segment lost 7 bases, leaving 7 bases of the junction unmatched. The CDR3 totals 15 residues.